What follows is one TCR beta chain and its context. Its target is not known. This entry belongs to a study of T-cell reconstitution after alpha-beta-depleted transplantation in children. The TCRbeta library incorporated unique molecular identifiers. One entry per CDR3 protein, called by TCRdb with MiXCR from the PCR reads. This sample has hundreds of thousands of distinct CDR3 sequences, with approximately 15% found just once. Study findings and constraints: Reportedly, only several hundred clones from non-depleted graft cells drove alpha-beta T-cell counts at about two months. High day-60 TCRbeta diversity in some patients came from surviving recipient T cells and thymic progenitors. T-cell counts and diversity were attributed mostly to newly produced T cells one year after transplant.

This CDR3 comprises 15 residues. Germline V CDR1 and CDR2: SGHRS, YFSETQ. The V end lost 6 bases, the J end lost 0 bases, and 13 bases lay between the germline ends. The receptor comes from a male patient younger than 18 who had a stem cell transplant for acute lymphoblastic leukemia, so the T cells may come from the graft donor. The sequences come from PBMCs, mostly from graft donor cells, collected 360 days after TCRalphabeta/CD19-depleted stem cell transplant. The V gene is TRBV5-1, the J gene TRBJ2-1, with D perhaps given as TRBD1 or TRBD2 (5 bases each). In DNA form, the CDR3 reads TGCGCCAGCACCCGGGGCTACCTCTCCTACAATGAGCAGTTCTTC. The encoded protein is CASTRGYLSYNEQFF.